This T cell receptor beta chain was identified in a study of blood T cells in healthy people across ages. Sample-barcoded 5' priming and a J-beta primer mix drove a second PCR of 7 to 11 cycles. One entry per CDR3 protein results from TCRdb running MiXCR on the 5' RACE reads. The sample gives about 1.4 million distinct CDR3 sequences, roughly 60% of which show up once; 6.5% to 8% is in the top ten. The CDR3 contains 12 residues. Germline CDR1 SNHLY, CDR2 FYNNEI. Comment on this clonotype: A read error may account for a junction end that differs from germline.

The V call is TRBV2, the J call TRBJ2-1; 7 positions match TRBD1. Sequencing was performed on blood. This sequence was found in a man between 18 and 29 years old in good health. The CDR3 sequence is CAGSQTGNEQFF. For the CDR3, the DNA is TGTGCCGGCAGTCAGACAGGGAATGAGCAGTTCTTC.